This is a list of T cell receptor beta chains from one sample in a study of T cell responses to AZD1222 COVID-19 vaccine. The assay was immunoSEQ multiplex PCR, and TCRdb's table has in-frame clones only and misses some. The data hold about 150,000 clones, with under 95% observed a single time. The source was peripheral blood, collected on day 0 of AZD1222 vaccination. The receptors originated from an adult in good health. The CDR3 runs from the conserved cysteine through the conserved F or W. Each record gives: J gene, CDR3 length, clone size, D gene, V gene, CDR3 DNA, CDR3 protein. The D gene is left open where the match is weak. Clone size appears in some rows only: once, few, many, or a class for an expanded clone.

>TRBJ1-1|15|.|TRBD1|TRBV7-3
TGTGCCAGCAGCTTTACAGGGGGCATGAACACTGAAGCTTTCTTT
CASSFTGGMNTEAFF
>TRBJ1-5|14|.|.|TRBV28
TGTGCCAGCAGCCCGGGGATCAAGGATCAGCCCCAGCATTTT
CASSPGIKDQPQHF
>TRBJ2-3|14|once|TRBD2|TRBV15
TGTGCCACCAGCAGGGGAGGGAGCACAGATACGCAGTATTTT
CATSRGGSTDTQYF
>TRBJ1-5|12|.|.|TRBV21-1
TGTGCCAGAAAGGGGGTTGGTCAGCCCCAGCATTTT
CARKGVGQPQHF
>TRBJ2-7|11|.|.|TRBV29-1
TGCAGCGTCAGGCAGGGTATCGAGCAGTACTTC
CSVRQGIEQYF
>TRBJ1-5|13|.|.|TRBV30
TGTGCCTGGAATCAGGGTTACAATCAGCCCCAGCATTTT
CAWNQGYNQPQHF
>TRBJ1-3|14|.|TRBD1|TRBV27
TGTGCCAGCAGTCCACAGGGGTCCGGAAACACCATATATTTT
CASSPQGSGNTIYF
>TRBJ2-3|15|.|TRBD2|TRBV19
TGTGCCAGTAGTATGGTGGCGGGGGGGCCGAATACGCAGTATTTT
CASSMVAGGPNTQYF
>TRBJ1-3|16|few|.|TRBV2
TGTGCCAGCAGGTTCGCTACTACCCGCTCTGGAAACACCATATATTTT
CASRFATTRSGNTIYF
>TRBJ2-2|13|.|.|TRBV11-3
TGTGCCAGCAGCTTAGGCACCTCCGGGGAGCTGTTTTTT
CASSLGTSGELFF
>TRBJ2-3|12|.|.|TRBV7-2
TGTGCCAGCACCGCCAACACAGATACGCAGTATTTT
CASTANTDTQYF
>TRBJ2-3|16|.|TRBD2|TRBV7-9
TGTGCCAGCAGCTCAGAAGCGGGGGGCCACACAGATACGCAGTATTTT
CASSSEAGGHTDTQYF
>TRBJ1-2|14|once|.|TRBV7-9
TGTGCCAGCAGCTCGTTGGACAGAAACTATGGCTACACCTTC
CASSSLDRNYGYTF
>TRBJ1-5|13|once|TRBD1|TRBV19
TGTGCCAGTAAAGGACAGGGAGGGCAGCCCCAGCATTTT
CASKGQGGQPQHF
>TRBJ1-1|17|.|.|TRBV29-1
TGCAGCGTTGAAGATCCCGCTAAGGGAGTTGTAGGCACTGAAGCTTTCTTT
CSVEDPAKGVVGTEAFF
>TRBJ1-2|15|.|TRBD1|TRBV28
TGTGCCAGCCGGTTCGGGACAGCTTCAAACTATGGCTACACCTTC
CASRFGTASNYGYTF
>TRBJ2-2|15|.|.|TRBV24-1
TGTGCCACCAGTGTGGACGGGAGTGGGACCGGGGAGCTGTTTTTT
CATSVDGSGTGELFF
>TRBJ1-2|13|once|.|TRBV9
TGTGCCAGCAGCGTAGATGTGAACTATGGCTACACCTTC
CASSVDVNYGYTF
>TRBJ2-7|16|once|TRBD2|TRBV3-1/TRBV3-2
TGTGCCAGCAGCCAAGATTCAAGCGGGAGGGCCGGGGAGCAGTACTTC
CASSQDSSGRAGEQYF
>TRBJ2-1|16|.|.|TRBV4-1
TGCGCCAGCAGCCAAGAGGGCCTCAGCTCCTACAATGAGCAGTTCTTC
CASSQEGLSSYNEQFF
>TRBJ1-5|19|.|.|TRBV28
TGTGCCAGCAGTCCGAACAGGGAAGGTTGCGTGAACGGCAATCAGCCCCAGCATTTT
CASSPNREGCVNGNQPQHF
>TRBJ1-1|14|.|.|TRBV5-6
TGTGCCAGCAGCTTGGGGCGACGTTGGACTGAAGCTTTCTTT
CASSLGRRWTEAFF
>TRBJ2-3|13|.|TRBD1|TRBV15
TGTGCCACTGGACAGGGGGGCACAGATACGCAGTATTTT
CATGQGGTDTQYF
>TRBJ1-3|18|.|.|TRBV7-6
TGTGCCAGCAGCTTTTCGTGGTCCCAAGGGTTATCTGGAAACACCATATATTTT
CASSFSWSQGLSGNTIYF
>TRBJ1-5|15|.|TRBD1|TRBV4-2
TGTGCCAGCAGCCAACCACAGGGGCAAGGTCAGCCCCAGCATTTT
CASSQPQGQGQPQHF
>TRBJ2-7|12|.|.|TRBV12-1
TGTGCCAGCAGTGTTAAGATTGACGAGCAGTACTTC
CASSVKIDEQYF
>TRBJ1-6|19|.|.|TRBV5-5
TGTGCCAGCAGCTCGGCTACCAGGGGCCCCGGCTCCTATAATTCACCCCTCCACTTT
CASSSATRGPGSYNSPLHF
>TRBJ1-1|15|.|TRBD1|TRBV5-1
TGCGCCAGCAGCATAGCCGGGACAGGGGTCAGAGCAGCTTTCTTT
CASSIAGTGVRAAFF
>TRBJ1-1|13|.|.|TRBV6-2/TRBV6-3
TGTGCCAGCAGCATTATCCCGAACACTGAAGCTTTCTTT
CASSIIPNTEAFF
>TRBJ2-2|15|.|TRBD1|TRBV6-6
TGTGCCAGCAGTTACCCTGACAGGGCCCCCGGGGAGCTGTTTTTT
CASSYPDRAPGELFF
>TRBJ1-5|16|.|.|TRBV4-2
TGTGCCAGCAGCCAAGAGACAGCTTATAGCAATCAGCCCCAGCATTTT
CASSQETAYSNQPQHF
>TRBJ2-7|15|.|TRBD2|TRBV3-1/TRBV3-2
TGTGCCAGCAGCCAAAGAACTAGCGGGGGGGATGAGCAGTACTTC
CASSQRTSGGDEQYF
>TRBJ2-1|15|.|TRBD2|TRBV6-5
TGTGCCAGCAGTCCTATAGCGGGAGGTATCAATGAGCAGTTCTTC
CASSPIAGGINEQFF
>TRBJ1-2|15|.|TRBD1|TRBV6-1
TGTGCCAGCAGTGAAAAGGACAGGGGAGGGTATGGCTACACCTTC
CASSEKDRGGYGYTF
>TRBJ2-7|14|.|.|TRBV6-5
TGTGCCAGCAGCCTCGGCGGCTCCGGATACGAGCAGTACTTC
CASSLGGSGYEQYF
>TRBJ1-2|14|.|.|TRBV7-2
TGTGCCAGCAGCCCTGTTCCAGGGAACTATGGCTACACCTTC
CASSPVPGNYGYTF
>TRBJ1-2|13|.|.|TRBV3-1/TRBV3-2
TGTGCCAGCAGCCAAGACCCATCCTATGGCTACACCTTC
CASSQDPSYGYTF
>TRBJ2-5|14|.|.|TRBV28
TGTGCCAGCAGGATGGACAGTAATCAAGAGACCCAGTACTTC
CASRMDSNQETQYF
>TRBJ1-3|14|few|.|TRBV19
TGTGCCAGTAGTCGGACAGCCTCTGGAAACACCATATATTTT
CASSRTASGNTIYF
>TRBJ1-5|14|.|.|TRBV6-5
TGTGCCATCCTAGACAGTTATAGCAATCAGCCCCAGCATTTT
CAILDSYSNQPQHF
>TRBJ1-3|17|.|TRBD1|TRBV4-1
TGCGCCAGCAGCCTATCGACAGGGACCAACTCTGGAAACACCATATATTTT
CASSLSTGTNSGNTIYF
>TRBJ1-6|15|.|.|TRBV2
TGTGCCAGCAGTGGTCCAGGCGTAGATAATTCACCCCTCCACTTT
CASSGPGVDNSPLHF
>TRBJ1-2|12|.|TRBD1|TRBV5-1
TGCGCCAGCAGCTCAGGGGGCCGGGGCTACACCTTC
CASSSGGRGYTF
>TRBJ2-5|17|.|TRBD2|TRBV5-1
TGCGCCAGCAGCTTGGCCATTAGCGGGGGCCGCCAAGAGACCCAGTACTTC
CASSLAISGGRQETQYF
>TRBJ1-5|15|.|.|TRBV28
TGTGCCAGCAGAATGGACAGAGCCAGCAATCAGCCCCAGCATTTT
CASRMDRASNQPQHF